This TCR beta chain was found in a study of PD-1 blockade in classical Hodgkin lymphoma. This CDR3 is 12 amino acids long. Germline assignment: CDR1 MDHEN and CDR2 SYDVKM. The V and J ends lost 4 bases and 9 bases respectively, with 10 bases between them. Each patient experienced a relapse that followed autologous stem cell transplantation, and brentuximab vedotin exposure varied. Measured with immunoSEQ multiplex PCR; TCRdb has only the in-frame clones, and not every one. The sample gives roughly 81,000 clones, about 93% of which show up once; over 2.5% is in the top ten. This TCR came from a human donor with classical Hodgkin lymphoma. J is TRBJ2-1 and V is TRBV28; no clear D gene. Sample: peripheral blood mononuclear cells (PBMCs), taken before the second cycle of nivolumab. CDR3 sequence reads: CASSYRIGEQFF. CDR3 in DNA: TGTGCCAGCAGTTACCGGATAGGTGAGCAGTTCTTC.